The sequence of this T cell receptor (beta chain) was determined in a study of human T cells and chemical hapten exposure. This clonotype was observed a handful of times. Individual cDNA molecules had unique molecular identifiers attached to them by the library. TCRdb reprocessed the RACE reads via MiXCR and lists one record per CDR3 protein. The repertoire holds 130,000 or so distinct CDR3 sequences, with over 9% as singletons. As to time point: patch test 3, about 24 weeks after DPC sensitization. Treatment noted: therapeutic diphenylcyclopropenone sensitization with weekly scalp DPC. CDR1 is SEHNR and CDR2 is FQNEAQ in the germline V gene (reference sequence). V gave up 2 bases and J gave up 10 bases; unmatched junction bases: 9. CDR3 length: 15 residues.

Sequencing used whole blood, obtained in connection with sensitization to the hapten diphenylcyclopropenone (DPC). V is TRBV7-9 and J is TRBJ2-1; 9 nucleotides align to TRBD2. The receptor was derived from a woman aged 45 to 65 with alopecia areata. Some clones in this sample may be carry-over from other donors' samples. The CDR3 coding sequence is TGTGCCAGCAGCTTAATGGCAGCGGGAGGCGGGGAGCAGTTCTTC. This translates into CASSLMAAGGGEQFF.